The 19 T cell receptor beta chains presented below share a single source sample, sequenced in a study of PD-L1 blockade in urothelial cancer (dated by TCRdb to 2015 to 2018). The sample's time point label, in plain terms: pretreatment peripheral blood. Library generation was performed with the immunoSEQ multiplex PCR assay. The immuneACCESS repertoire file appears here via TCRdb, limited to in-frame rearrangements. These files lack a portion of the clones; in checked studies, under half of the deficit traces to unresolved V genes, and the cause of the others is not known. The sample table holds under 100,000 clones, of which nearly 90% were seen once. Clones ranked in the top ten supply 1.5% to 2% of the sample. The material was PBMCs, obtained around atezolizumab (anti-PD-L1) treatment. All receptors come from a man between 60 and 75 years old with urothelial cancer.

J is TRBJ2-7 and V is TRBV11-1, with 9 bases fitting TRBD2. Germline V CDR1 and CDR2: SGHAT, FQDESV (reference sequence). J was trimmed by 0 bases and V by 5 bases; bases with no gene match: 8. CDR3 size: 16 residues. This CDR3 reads CASSRLAGSSSYEQYF. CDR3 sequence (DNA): TGTGCCAGCAGCCGGCTAGCGGGGTCGAGCTCCTACGAGCAGTACTTC.

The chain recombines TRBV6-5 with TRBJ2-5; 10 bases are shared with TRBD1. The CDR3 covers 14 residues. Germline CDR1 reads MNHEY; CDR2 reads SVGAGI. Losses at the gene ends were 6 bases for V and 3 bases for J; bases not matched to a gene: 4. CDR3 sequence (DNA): TGTGCCAGCAGGAGACAGGGGGCGGAAGAGACCCAGTACTTC. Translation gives CASRRQGAEETQYF.

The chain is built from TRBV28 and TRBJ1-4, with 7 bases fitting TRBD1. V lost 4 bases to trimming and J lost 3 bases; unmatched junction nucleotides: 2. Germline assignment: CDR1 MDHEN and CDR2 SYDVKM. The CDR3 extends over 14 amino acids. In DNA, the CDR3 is TGTGCCAGCAGTTACAGGGGTTCTAATGAAAAACTGTTTTTT. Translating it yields CASSYRGSNEKLFF.

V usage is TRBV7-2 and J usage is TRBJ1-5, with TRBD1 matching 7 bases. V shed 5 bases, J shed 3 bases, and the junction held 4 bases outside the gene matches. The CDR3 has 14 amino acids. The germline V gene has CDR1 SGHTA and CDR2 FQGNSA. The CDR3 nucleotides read TGTGCCAGCAGCCCAGGGGGGCCCAATCAGCCCCAGCATTTT. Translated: CASSPGGPNQPQHF.

The CDR3 nucleotides read TGCGCCAGCAGCTCCGCTGAGGACAGGGGAGGAGAGCAGTACTTC. Residues: CASSSAEDRGGEQYF. The genes are TRBV5-1 and TRBJ2-7; 9 nucleotides match TRBD1. V dropped 3 bases and J dropped 7; count of bases not matched to a gene: 11. Germline V gives CDR1 SGHRS, CDR2 YFSETQ. The CDR3 contains 15 residues.

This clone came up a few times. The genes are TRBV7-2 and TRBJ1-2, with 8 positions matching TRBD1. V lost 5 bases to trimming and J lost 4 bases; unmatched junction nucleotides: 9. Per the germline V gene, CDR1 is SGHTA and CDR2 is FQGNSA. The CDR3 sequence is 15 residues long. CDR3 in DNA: TGTGCCAGCAGCCCAAACTGGGACAGGAGCTATGGCTACACCTTC. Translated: CASSPNWDRSYGYTF.

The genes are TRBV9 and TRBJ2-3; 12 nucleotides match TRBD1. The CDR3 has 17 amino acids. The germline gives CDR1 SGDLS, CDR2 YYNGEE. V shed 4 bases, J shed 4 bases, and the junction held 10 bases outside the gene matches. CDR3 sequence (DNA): TGTGCCAGCAGCCCACACTCAGGGACAGGGGGCGCAGATACGCAGTATTTT. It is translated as CASSPHSGTGGADTQYF.

CDR3 nucleotides: TGTGCCAGTAGCGTGTGGGGGCGTCCACCGAACATTCAGTACTTC. Its translation: CASSVWGRPPNIQYF. The rearrangement joins TRBV19 to TRBJ2-4; possibly TRBD1 for D (6 bases). CDR3 length: 15 residues. The V gene lost 6 bases and the J gene lost 7 bases, with 19 bases spanning the gap. Germline CDR1 LNHDA, CDR2 SQIVND (reference sequence).

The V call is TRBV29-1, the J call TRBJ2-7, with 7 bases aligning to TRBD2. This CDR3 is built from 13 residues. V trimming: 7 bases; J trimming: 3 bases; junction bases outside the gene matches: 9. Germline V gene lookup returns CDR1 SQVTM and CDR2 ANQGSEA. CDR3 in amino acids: CSARGGRDYEQYF. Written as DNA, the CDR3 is TGCAGCGCACGTGGCGGGAGAGACTACGAGCAGTACTTC.

The CDR3 bases are TGTGCCAGCAGCTTAGGTCTGGGAGGGTACAATGAGCAGTTCTTC. It specifies CASSLGLGGYNEQFF. The V and J genes are TRBV11-2 and TRBJ2-1; the match to TRBD2 covers 7 bases. V was clipped by 1 base and J by 4 bases; unmatched bases: 4. CDR1 SGHAT and CDR2 FQNNGV come from the germline V gene. There are 15 residues in the CDR3. Combining the CDR3 with reference TRBV11-2 and TRBJ2-1 gives the whole variable domain EAGVAQSPRYKIIEKRQSVAFWCNPISGHATLYWYQQILGQGPKLLIQFQNNGVVDDSQLPKDRFSAERLKGVDSTLKIQPAKLEDSAVYLCASSLGLGGYNEQFFGPGTRLTVL.

This chain's CDR3 is CASSPWVTGAVGEQYF. CDR3 DNA sequence: TGCGCCAGCAGCCCTTGGGTTACAGGGGCCGTCGGCGAGCAGTACTTC. The chain uses TRBV5-1 and TRBJ2-7; 7 bases match TRBD1. V shed 4 bases and J 6 bases; nucleotides not matched to a gene: 16. Germline V lookup: CDR1 SGHRS, CDR2 YFSETQ. The CDR3 extends over 16 amino acids.

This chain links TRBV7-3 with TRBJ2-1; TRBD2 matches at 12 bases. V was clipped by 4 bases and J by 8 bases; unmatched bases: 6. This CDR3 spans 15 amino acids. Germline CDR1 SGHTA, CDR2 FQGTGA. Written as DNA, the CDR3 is TGTGCCAGCAGCTCCCTGACTAGCGGGGGCCATGAGCAGTTCTTC. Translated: CASSSLTSGGHEQFF.

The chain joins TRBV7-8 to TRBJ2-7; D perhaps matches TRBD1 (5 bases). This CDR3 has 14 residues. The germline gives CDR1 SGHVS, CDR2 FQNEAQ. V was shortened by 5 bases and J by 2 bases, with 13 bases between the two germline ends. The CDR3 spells CASSARQNAYEQYF. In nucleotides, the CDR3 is TGTGCCAGCAGCGCTCGACAGAACGCCTACGAGCAGTACTTC.

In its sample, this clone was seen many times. CDR3 DNA sequence: TGCGCCAGCAGCCAAGATTGGACAGGTGCCTATGGCTACACCTTC. Amino acid sequence: CASSQDWTGAYGYTF. The chain employs TRBV4-1 and TRBJ1-2; 7 positions match TRBD1. The CDR3 has 15 residues. CDR1 and CDR2 from the germline V gene are MGHRA and YSYEKL. With 0 bases clipped from V and 4 bases from J, the junction kept 5 bases outside the gene matches.

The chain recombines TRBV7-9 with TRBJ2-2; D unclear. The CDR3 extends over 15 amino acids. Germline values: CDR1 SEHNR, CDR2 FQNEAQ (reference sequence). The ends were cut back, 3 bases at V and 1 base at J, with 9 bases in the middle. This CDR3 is CASSLTNKNTGELFF. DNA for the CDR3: TGTGCCAGCAGCTTGACAAACAAGAACACCGGGGAGCTGTTTTTT.

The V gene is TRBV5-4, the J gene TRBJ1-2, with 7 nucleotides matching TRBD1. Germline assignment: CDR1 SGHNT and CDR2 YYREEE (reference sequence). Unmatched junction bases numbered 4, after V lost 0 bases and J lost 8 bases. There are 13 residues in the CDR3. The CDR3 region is CASSLARGDGYTF. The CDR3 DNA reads TGTGCCAGCAGCTTGGCCAGGGGGGACGGCTACACCTTC.

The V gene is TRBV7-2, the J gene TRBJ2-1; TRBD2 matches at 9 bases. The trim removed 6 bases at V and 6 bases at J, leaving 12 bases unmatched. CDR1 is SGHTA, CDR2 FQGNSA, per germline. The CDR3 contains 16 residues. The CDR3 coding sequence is TGTGCCAGCAGTCCGCCGGGACTAGCTTCCGGCAATGAGCAGTTCTTC. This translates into CASSPPGLASGNEQFF.

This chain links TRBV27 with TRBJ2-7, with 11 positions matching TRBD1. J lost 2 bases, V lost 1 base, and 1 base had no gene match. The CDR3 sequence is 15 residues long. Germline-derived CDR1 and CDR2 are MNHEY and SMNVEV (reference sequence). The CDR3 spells CASSLWGQGAYEQYF. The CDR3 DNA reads TGTGCCAGCAGTTTATGGGGACAGGGGGCCTACGAGCAGTACTTC.

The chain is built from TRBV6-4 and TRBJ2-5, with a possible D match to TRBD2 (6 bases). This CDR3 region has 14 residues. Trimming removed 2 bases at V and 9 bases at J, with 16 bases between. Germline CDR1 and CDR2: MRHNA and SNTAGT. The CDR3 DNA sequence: TGTGCCAGCAGTGACGGGGCGGCCGGAGGGGCCCAGTACTTC. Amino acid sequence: CASSDGAAGGAQYF.